This T cell receptor (beta chain) was identified during a study of blood T cells in healthy people across ages. Study in general: Per two T cells, about one barcoded beta molecule was captured through template switching.

This CDR3 is built from 10 residues. Looked up from germline, CDR1 is SQVTM and CDR2 is ANQGSEA. A word on this clonotype: Its antigen is unidentified.

Primers used in a second PCR of roughly 6 to 11 cycles were a sample-barcoded 5' primer and a J-beta primer mix. The template-switch adaptor was a 5' adaptor with 12 random nucleotides. It tagged each cDNA molecule. TCRdb passed the 5' RACE reads through MiXCR, listing each CDR3 protein once. The repertoire consists of 780,000 or so distinct CDR3 sequences, with about 53% occurring once and the leading ten covering about two fifths. Study outcomes and limitations: It was the long-lived donors that had more naive CD4+ cells and higher diversity than aged donors.

Specimen: blood. J is TRBJ1-2 and V is TRBV29-1; D is ambiguous. This clonotype originated in a man older than 75 in good health. The CDR3 sequence is CQVGDYGYTF. The CDR3 nucleotides are TGCCAGGTGGGAGACTATGGCTACACCTTC. Supplemented by reference TRBV29-1 and TRBJ1-2, the full variable domain reads SAVISQKPSRDICQRGTSLTIQCQVDSQVTMMFWYRQQPGQSLTLIATANQGSEATYESGFVIDKFPISRPNLTFSTLTVSNMSPEDSSIYLCQVGDYGYTFGSGTRLTVV.